This entry lists 12 T cell receptor beta chains sequenced from one sample in a study of vaccination effects on CD4 cells after COVID-19 (dated by TCRdb to between 2021 and 2024). In the ViraFEST assay, PBMC were stimulated with viral peptide pools, and antigen-specific CD4+ T cell clonotypes were then identified by expansion using TCR sequencing. After about 10 days of culture, CD4+ T cells were isolated with the EasySep CD4+ T cell isolation kit. Healthy vaccine recipients had no prior SARS-CoV-2 infection, confirmed by negative nucleocapsid antibodies before and after vaccination. These receptors have no known antigen. Libraries came from the immunoSEQ multiplex PCR assay. TCRdb retrieved this table from immuneACCESS and kept in-frame rearrangements only. Not all clones are present; in checked studies, unresolved V genes account for under half, and no reason is known for the remainder. Within this sample are some 68,000 clones, with 75% to 90% of them counted one time only. The ten biggest clones cover 12% of the sample.

Source: CD4+ T cells from PBMCs cultured with SARS-CoV-2 spike peptides, taken before COVID-19 vaccination. According to the study, the label for this sample's cell subset or site signals: SARS-CoV-2 spike overlapping peptide pool stimulation. The receptors originated from a human donor who received a COVID-19 vaccine.

Only a few counts were recorded for this clone. The J gene is TRBJ2-2, the V gene TRBV7-3; 9 bases are a match to TRBD1. The CDR3 runs to 16 residues. J gave up 3 bases and V 5 bases, and 7 bases lay outside the gene matches. Germline CDR1 and CDR2: SGHTA and FQGTGA. DNA for the CDR3: TGTGCCAGCAGCCTTACAGGGGGCGCCTACACCGGGGAGCTGTTTTTT. Translating gives CASSLTGGAYTGELFF.

CDR3 residues: CASSIGRTGTDTQYF. As DNA, the CDR3 is TGTGCCAGCAGCATAGGTAGGACAGGGACAGATACGCAGTATTTT. V is TRBV7-9 and J is TRBJ2-3, with TRBD1 identical over 8 bases. CDR1 and CDR2 from the germline V gene are SEHNR and FQNEAQ (reference sequence). V gave up 5 bases and J gave up 3 bases; unmatched junction bases: 7. The length of the CDR3 is 15 residues.

The V and J genes are TRBV3-1 (or the pseudogene TRBV3-2) and TRBJ2-1, with 8 bases fitting TRBD2. Germline V gives CDR1 LGHDT, CDR2 YNNKEL (reference sequence). The V gene end was trimmed by 5 bases and the J gene end by 7 bases; junction bases not matched to a gene: 10. The CDR3 extends over 15 amino acids. The DNA for the CDR3 is TGTGCCAGCAGCACCCCGAGGACTAGCATGAATGAGCAGTTCTTC. It yields the protein CASSTPRTSMNEQFF.

This clone was picked up a small number of times. The chain employs TRBV19 and TRBJ1-2; D call uncertain. CDR1 and CDR2 (germline): LNHDA, SQIVND (reference sequence). V was shortened by 5 bases and J by 8 bases, with 18 bases between the two germline ends. The CDR3 extends over 14 amino acids. The CDR3 spells CASSPGLDGWGYTF. CDR3 nucleotides: TGTGCCAGTAGTCCCGGGCTGGACGGTTGGGGCTACACCTTC.

This clone was recorded only once. The chain couples TRBV10-3 to TRBJ2-5, with TRBD2 identical over 15 bases. This CDR3 is built from 17 residues. V shed 8 bases, J shed 4 bases, and the junction held 11 bases outside the gene matches. Per the germline V gene, CDR1 is ENHRY and CDR2 is SYGVKD. The CDR3 region has the DNA TGTGCCATCGGCTGGACTAGCGGGGGGGCCCTGGGAGAGACCCAGTACTTC. It is translated as CAIGWTSGGALGETQYF.

The CDR3 DNA sequence: TGTGCCAGCAGTTCGACAGTAAACACTGAAGCTTTCTTT. Amino acids: CASSSTVNTEAFF. The chain employs TRBV2 and TRBJ1-1, with D possibly matching TRBD1 (5 bases). The germline V gene has CDR1 SNHLY and CDR2 FYNNEI. Trimming shortened V by 5 bases and J by 2 bases, and 9 bases separated the two germline ends. The length of the CDR3 is 13 residues.

V gene TRBV5-1 combines with J gene TRBJ2-1; 7 bases line up with TRBD2. This CDR3 is 15 amino acids long. V gave up 1 base and J gave up 7 bases; unmatched junction bases: 8. CDR1 is SGHRS and CDR2 is YFSETQ in the germline V gene. The DNA of the CDR3 is TGCGCCAGCAGCTTGAAAACGGGGGGAGCGAATGAGCAGTTCTTC. Amino acids: CASSLKTGGANEQFF.

This clone came up once. The chain employs TRBV3-1 (or the pseudogene TRBV3-2) and TRBJ1-2; D may be TRBD1 (6 bases). CDR3 length equals 18 residues. From germline, CDR1 is LGHDT and CDR2 YNNKEL (reference sequence). Trimming removed 1 base at V and 4 bases at J, with 22 bases between. CDR3 sequence (DNA): TGTGCCAGCAGCCAAGGACTGGGGGGCCCTCCCAATGGCTATGGCTACACCTTC. It codes for CASSQGLGGPPNGYGYTF.

The CDR3 coding sequence is TGTGCCAGCAGTGGGAGAGCCCAAGAGACCCAGTACTTC. Protein product: CASSGRAQETQYF. V and J are TRBV6-1 and TRBJ2-5, with D hard to call. V gave up 4 bases and J gave up 1 base, with 7 bases separating them. The CDR3 length is 13 residues. From germline, CDR1 is MNHNS and CDR2 SASEGT.

The genes are TRBV27 and TRBJ1-4; 7 bases match TRBD1. The ends lost 6 bases at V and 6 bases at J; junction bases unmatched: 13. The CDR3 is 16 amino acids. Germline V CDR1 and CDR2: MNHEY, SMNVEV (reference sequence). The chain's CDR3 is CASRIPGERGHEKLFF. CDR3 DNA sequence: TGTGCCAGCAGAATCCCGGGTGAGAGGGGGCATGAAAAACTGTTTTTT.

The chain uses TRBV7-2 and TRBJ2-5; 15 bases match TRBD2. Trimming removed 2 bases from V and 0 bases from J; junction bases left unmatched: 4. CDR1 is SGHTA, CDR2 FQGNSA, per germline. The CDR3 spans 18 residues. DNA for the CDR3: TGTGCCAGCAGCTTAAAGGGGACTAGCGGGGGGTACCAAGAGACCCAGTACTTC. It specifies CASSLKGTSGGYQETQYF.

J is TRBJ2-1 and V is TRBV5-1, with 7 bases aligning to TRBD1. CDR1 and CDR2 from the germline V gene are SGHRS and YFSETQ. The CDR3 runs to 15 residues. V shed 6 bases and J 3 bases; nucleotides not matched to a gene: 9. The CDR3 reads CASTLTGERYNEQFF. The CDR3 coding sequence is TGCGCCAGCACCCTTACAGGGGAGCGCTACAATGAGCAGTTCTTC.